This is a list of T cell receptor gamma chains from one sample in a study of Vδ1+ human thymocytes. TCRdb re-called the multiplex PCR reads using CATT. Of about 36,000 gamma-chain clones in the sample, around 20% are singletons; the top ten hold under 2%. Sequenced: Vdelta1+ gamma-delta thymocytes from the thymus. Source of these receptors: a girl under two years old who had congenital heart surgery. Both conserved end residues are part of each CDR3. Fields, in order: clone size, J gene, V gene, CDR3 DNA, CDR3 protein. Clone size is stated in some rows and not others, as once, few, many or a class when expanded.

>.|TRGJ1/TRGJ2|TRGV9
TGTGCCTTGTGTCCCGAAAAGAAACTCTTT
CALCPEKKLF
>medium-sized|TRGJ1/TRGJ2|TRGV8
TGTGCCACCTGGGATAGGCATAAGAAACTCTTT
CATWDRHKKLF
>few|TRGJP2|TRGV3
TGTGCCACCTGGGACGGGCTGGATAGTAGTGATTGGATCAAGACGTTT
CATWDGLDSSDWIKTF
>.|TRGJ1/TRGJ2|TRGV5
TGTGCCACCTGGGACAGGCAAGGGAGGTTTTATAAGAAACTCTTT
CATWDRQGRFYKKLF
>.|TRGJ1/TRGJ2|TRGV4
TGTGCCACCTGGGATGGGCCGAGGAGTTATTATAAGAAACTCTTT
CATWDGPRSYYKKLF
>few|TRGJ1/TRGJ2|TRGV3
TGTGCCACCTGGGACAGGGGGGAACTCTTT
CATWDRGELF
>.|TRGJ1/TRGJ2|TRGV4
TGTGCCACCTGGTCGAATCTTAAGAAACTCTTT
CATWSNLKKLF
>.|TRGJ1/TRGJ2|TRGV8
TGTGCCACCTGGGATAGGAAACTTAATAAGAAACTCTTT
CATWDRKLNKKLF
>few|TRGJ1/TRGJ2|TRGV2
TGTGCCACCTGGGACGATCAGGGCAATAAGAAACTCTTT
CATWDDQGNKKLF
>.|TRGJ1/TRGJ2|TRGV3
TGTGCCACCTGGGAAAGGCAGTGGAATTATTATAAGAAACTCTTT
CATWERQWNYYKKLF
>.|TRGJ1/TRGJ2|TRGV5
TGTGCCACCTGGGACAGGCCGGTCTGGGTGAAACTCTTT
CATWDRPVWVKLF
>.|TRGJ1/TRGJ2|TRGV2
TGTGCCACCTGGGACGGGCCGGGGATATATTATAAGAAACTCTTT
CATWDGPGIYYKKLF
>.|TRGJ1/TRGJ2|TRGV2
TGTGCCACCTGGGACGGGGGGGAGAATTATTATAAGAAACTCTTT
CATWDGGENYYKKLF
>.|TRGJ1/TRGJ2|TRGV9
TGTGCCTTGTGGGAGGTACCCCGGAATTATTATAAGAAACTCTTT
CALWEVPRNYYKKLF
>few|TRGJ1/TRGJ2|TRGV3
TGTGCCACCTGGGACAGAGCGGAGTATAAGAAACTCTTT
CATWDRAEYKKLF
>.|TRGJP2|TRGV9
TGTGCCTTGTGGGAGGTGCCCCTCAATAGTAGTGATTGGATCAAGACGTTT
CALWEVPLNSSDWIKTF
>few|TRGJ1/TRGJ2|TRGV3
TGTGCCACCTGGGACAACGAGTATAAGAAACTCTTT
CATWDNEYKKLF
>.|TRGJ1/TRGJ2|TRGV2
TGTGCCACCTGGGACGGGCGATTGGCTTCCTATAAGAAACTCTTT
CATWDGRLASYKKLF
>.|TRGJP2|TRGV9
TGTGCCTTGTGGGAGCCCTCTAGTAGTGATTGGATCAAGACGTTT
CALWEPSSSDWIKTF
>.|TRGJ1/TRGJ2|TRGV2
TGTGCCACCTGGGACGGGGGTCGGAAACTCTTT
CATWDGGRKLF
>few|TRGJ1/TRGJ2|TRGV5
TGTGCCACCTGGGACAGGCCCCCTAAGAAACTCTTT
CATWDRPPKKLF
>.|TRGJ1/TRGJ2|TRGV2
TGTGCCACCTGGGACGGGCCCTCCAGCGGTTATTATAAGAAACTCTTT
CATWDGPSSGYYKKLF
>few|TRGJ1/TRGJ2|TRGV3
TGTGCCACCTGGGACCCCAAGGCCTATTATAAGAAACTCTTT
CATWDPKAYYKKLF
>few|TRGJ1/TRGJ2|TRGV9
TGTGCCTTGTGGGAGAGGAATTATAAGAAACTCTTT
CALWERNYKKLF
>.|TRGJ1/TRGJ2|TRGV8
TGTGCCACCTGGGTAAGATATTATAAGAAACTCTTT
CATWVRYYKKLF
>few|TRGJ1/TRGJ2|TRGV5
TGTGCCACCTGGGATGGTTTTCAGAAACTCTTT
CATWDGFQKLF
>few|TRGJ1/TRGJ2|TRGV9
TGTGCCTTGTGGGTCCTGGCTCAGAAGAAACTCTTT
CALWVLAQKKLF
>medium-sized|TRGJ1/TRGJ2|TRGV3
TGTGCCACCTGGGACAGGCTGGGATATAAGAAACTCTTT
CATWDRLGYKKLF
>.|TRGJ1/TRGJ2|TRGV2
TGTGCCACCTGGGACGGCGTGTGGGGTTCTTATAAGAAACTCTTT
CATWDGVWGSYKKLF
>.|TRGJP2|TRGV3
TGTGCCACCTGGGACAAGCCCATTAGTAGTGATTGGATCAAGACGTTT
CATWDKPISSDWIKTF
>few|TRGJ1/TRGJ2|TRGV9
TGTGCCTTGTGGGGAAGTTATTATAAGAAACTCTTT
CALWGSYYKKLF
>.|TRGJ1/TRGJ2|TRGV3
TGTGCCACCTGGGGCAATTTCTCGAATTATTATAAGAAACTCTTT
CATWGNFSNYYKKLF
>few|TRGJ1/TRGJ2|TRGV9
TGTGCCTTGTGGGACAGGAATTATTATAAGAAACTCTTT
CALWDRNYYKKLF
>.|TRGJ1/TRGJ2|TRGV2
TGTGCCACCTGGGACGGGCTGTTTTATTATAAGAAACTCTTT
CATWDGLFYYKKLF
>.|TRGJ1/TRGJ2|TRGV2
TGTGCCACCTGGGACGGCCGGATGGATAGGAAACTCTTT
CATWDGRMDRKLF
>few|TRGJ1/TRGJ2|TRGV9
TGTGCCTTGTGGGCCCTTACGAAACTCTTT
CALWALTKLF
>few|TRGJ1/TRGJ2|TRGV9
TGTGCCTTGTGGGGAGAGAAACTCTTT
CALWGEKLF
>few|TRGJ1/TRGJ2|TRGV9
TGTGCCTTGTGGGAGGACTCCCGGACGAAACTCTTT
CALWEDSRTKLF
>few|TRGJ1/TRGJ2|TRGV8
TGTGCCACCTGGGATAGGCTCCGTTATTATAAGAAACTCTTT
CATWDRLRYYKKLF
>.|TRGJ1/TRGJ2|TRGV2
TGTGCCACCTGGGACGGGATACCATATTATAAGAAACTCTTT
CATWDGIPYYKKLF
>.|TRGJ1/TRGJ2|TRGV3
TGTGCCGCCTGGGACAGGCCGTTCAGTTATAAGAAACTCTTT
CAAWDRPFSYKKLF
>.|TRGJ1/TRGJ2|TRGV4
TGTGCCACCTGGGATGGGCGTCTTTATAAGAAACTCTTT
CATWDGRLYKKLF
>.|TRGJ1/TRGJ2|TRGV9
TGTGCCTTGTGGGAGGTTCCAGATTATTATAAGAAACTCTTT
CALWEVPDYYKKLF
>few|TRGJ1/TRGJ2|TRGV2
TGTGCCACCTGGGACGGGTATTCTTATAAGAAACTCTTT
CATWDGYSYKKLF
>.|TRGJ1/TRGJ2|TRGV9
TGTGCCTTGTGGGAGGTGCGTCGCTATTATAAGAAACTCTTT
CALWEVRRYYKKLF